The 22 T cell receptor beta chains presented below share a single source sample, sequenced in a study of blood T cell repertoires in COVID-19. Only in-frame clones appear in the TCRdb table, and some are missing; sequencing was by immunoSEQ multiplex PCR. Found here are about 260,000 clones, around 86% of them singletons; the top ten hold around 1.5%. The sample comprised peripheral blood. The receptors shown here come from a middle-aged woman who had recovered from COVID-19.

This clone occurred once. V usage is TRBV5-1 and J usage is TRBJ1-1, with TRBD1 matching 7 bases. V lost 6 bases to trimming and J lost 5 bases; unmatched junction nucleotides: 7. The V gene's germline CDR1 is SGHRS and CDR2 YFSETQ. The CDR3 extends over 13 amino acids. CDR3 region: CASTPKGATEAFF. In DNA, the CDR3 is TGCGCCAGCACGCCTAAGGGGGCGACTGAAGCTTTCTTT.

The V and J genes are TRBV19 and TRBJ1-5, with unresolved D. The CDR3 runs 18 residues. V was cut by 5 bases and J by 6 bases, with 26 bases left in between. Germline CDR1 is LNHDA and CDR2 is SQIVND (reference sequence). CDR3 loop: CASSGNQQPRVSGQPQHF. CDR3 nucleotides: TGTGCCAGTAGTGGAAATCAACAGCCGAGGGTCTCAGGTCAGCCCCAGCATTTT.

J is TRBJ2-5 and V is TRBV10-3; perhaps TRBD2 as D (8 bases). Germline lookup yields CDR1 ENHRY and CDR2 SYGVKD. V was clipped by 3 bases and J by 4 bases, with 18 bases between them. CDR3 length equals 16 residues. In DNA form, the CDR3 reads TGTGCCATCAGTGACCCCGGGAGGGGGCAGGGAGAGACCCAGTACTTC. This sequence encodes CAISDPGRGQGETQYF.

The chain carries TRBV7-2 and TRBJ1-1; D call uncertain. The CDR3 sequence is 14 residues long. Germline V gives CDR1 SGHTA, CDR2 FQGNSA. V was cut by 3 bases and J by 1 base, with 9 bases left in between. The CDR3 sequence is CASSLMIENTEAFF. The CDR3 nucleotides read TGTGCCAGCAGCTTGATGATAGAGAACACTGAAGCTTTCTTT. The full variable domain, completed using reference TRBV7-2 and TRBJ1-1, is GAGVSQSPSNKVTEKGKDVELRCDPISGHTALYWYRQSLGQGLEFLIYFQGNSAPDKSGLPSDRFSAERTGGSVSTLTIQRTQQEDSAVYLCASSLMIENTEAFFGQGTRLTVV.

The chain is built from TRBV10-3 and TRBJ1-5; perhaps TRBD1 as D (6 bases). V gave up 2 bases and J gave up 6 bases, with 14 bases separating them. Germline V gives CDR1 ENHRY, CDR2 SYGVKD. CDR3 size: 15 residues. The CDR3 is CAISETGRAGQPQHF. The CDR3 coding sequence is TGTGCCATCAGTGAGACAGGGAGGGCCGGTCAGCCCCAGCATTTT.

V and J are TRBV2 and TRBJ2-3, with 12 bases matching TRBD2. V was pared by 4 bases and J by 2 bases, with 1 base of the junction left unmatched. The CDR3 extends over 15 amino acids. CDR1 is SNHLY, CDR2 FYNNEI, per germline. CDR3 DNA: TGTGCCAGCAGTGGGACTAGCGGGGACACAGATACGCAGTATTTT. This gives the protein CASSGTSGDTDTQYF.

The gene calls are TRBV28 and TRBJ2-3, with a possible D match to TRBD2 (6 bases). CDR3 length equals 13 residues. CDR1 is MDHEN and CDR2 is SYDVKM in the germline V gene. V shed 2 bases and J shed 3 bases, with 6 bases lying between them. The CDR3 reads CASSLAGTDTQYF. The CDR3, as DNA: TGTGCCAGCAGTTTAGCGGGGACAGATACGCAGTATTTT.

The gene calls are TRBV27 and TRBJ2-7; 7 bases fit TRBD2. After removal of 7 bases from V and 7 bases from J, the junction contained 10 bases not matched to a gene. CDR3 length equals 13 residues. Germline CDR1 and CDR2: MNHEY and SMNVEV (reference sequence). The CDR3 here is CASTRAGTGEQYF. The CDR3 DNA sequence: TGTGCCAGCACCCGAGCGGGGACGGGAGAGCAGTACTTC.

V is TRBV7-9 and J is TRBJ2-5; perhaps TRBD1 as D (5 bases). Germline V gene lookup returns CDR1 SEHNR and CDR2 FQNEAQ (reference sequence). Between the trimmed V and J ends, which lost 1 base and 7 bases, there was a span of 10 bases. The CDR3 consists of 13 residues. CDR3: CASSLGIRGTQYF. The CDR3 bases are TGTGCCAGCAGCTTAGGGATTAGGGGGACCCAGTACTTC.

The chain uses TRBV5-1 and TRBJ1-1; 7 positions agree with TRBD1. Germline lookup yields CDR1 SGHRS and CDR2 YFSETQ. Trimming cost V 3 bases and J 5 bases; bases outside gene matches: 4. This CDR3 is 13 amino acids long. The CDR3 sequence is CASSWDSRTEAFF. CDR3 sequence (DNA): TGCGCCAGCAGCTGGGACAGTAGGACTGAAGCTTTCTTT.

This chain connects TRBV19 to TRBJ1-2; 9 positions match TRBD1. The trim removed 8 bases at V and 0 bases at J, leaving 7 bases unmatched. This CDR3 comprises 15 residues. Germline V gene data show CDR1 as LNHDA and CDR2 as SQIVND (reference sequence). The CDR3 coding sequence is TGTGCCAGTTCTCGGACAGGGGAAGCTAACTATGGCTACACCTTC. It codes for CASSRTGEANYGYTF.

The chain couples TRBV28 to TRBJ1-2, with D possibly being TRBD1 (6 bases). Trimming took off 3 bases at V and 5 bases at J, with 10 bases between the two ends. The CDR3 spans 13 residues. Germline values: CDR1 MDHEN, CDR2 SYDVKM. CDR3 loop: CASSLPGEYGYTF. Written as DNA, the CDR3 is TGTGCCAGCAGTTTGCCAGGGGAGTATGGCTACACCTTC.

With respect to this clone: The same CDR3 can be traced to other DNA sequences in this sample. The J gene is TRBJ1-5, the V gene TRBV3-1 (or the pseudogene TRBV3-2), with TRBD1 identical over 7 bases. The V gene end was trimmed by 4 bases and the J gene end by 5 bases; junction bases not matched to a gene: 2. The CDR3 loop spans 13 amino acids. CDR1 and CDR2 from the germline V gene are LGHDT and YNNKEL (reference sequence). The DNA for the CDR3 is TGTGCCAGCAGCCCTGACAGGGATCAGCCCCAGCATTTT. Its translation: CASSPDRDQPQHF.

The rearrangement uses TRBV29-1 and TRBJ2-5; no clear D gene. This CDR3 spans 10 amino acids. Germline V lookup: CDR1 SQVTM, CDR2 ANQGSEA. Trimming shortened V by 5 bases and J by 3 bases, and 4 bases separated the two germline ends. CDR3: CSVSEETQYF. The CDR3 DNA reads TGCAGCGTTTCCGAAGAGACCCAGTACTTC.

J is TRBJ2-3 and V is TRBV9, with a weak D call TRBD1 (5 bases). The germline gives CDR1 SGDLS, CDR2 YYNGEE. The length of the CDR3 is 13 residues. Trimming shortened V by 3 bases and J by 4 bases, and 9 bases separated the two germline ends. CDR3 sequence reads: CASSATAPDTQYF. In nucleotides, the CDR3 is TGTGCCAGCAGCGCGACAGCACCAGATACGCAGTATTTT.

The chain has TRBV5-1 and TRBJ2-3, with 8 bases aligning to TRBD1. J gave up 2 bases and V 3 bases, and 5 bases lay outside the gene matches. The CDR3 is 15 amino acids. Germline CDR1 reads SGHRS; CDR2 reads YFSETQ. The CDR3 protein is CASSSDRGSTDTQYF. The CDR3 coding sequence is TGCGCCAGCAGCTCAGACAGGGGTTCCACAGATACGCAGTATTTT.

J is TRBJ2-7 and V is TRBV6-1; the D is unclear. From germline, CDR1 is MNHNS and CDR2 SASEGT. V was cut by 3 bases and J by 6 bases, with 6 bases left in between. The CDR3 consists of 11 residues. The CDR3, as DNA: TGTGCCAGCAGTGATCCGGGCGAGCAGTACTTC. Translation: CASSDPGEQYF.

This clone was picked up one time. This chain uses TRBV4-2 with TRBJ2-1; D uncertain. Trimming pared 4 bases from V and 5 bases from J, leaving 12 bases between. CDR3 length equals 14 residues. The V gene's germline CDR1 is LGHNA and CDR2 YNFKEQ. The DNA for the CDR3 is TGTGCCAGCAGCCCGAGAGTTCGGGACAATGAGCAGTTCTTC. The encoded protein is CASSPRVRDNEQFF.

The rearrangement uses TRBV10-3 and TRBJ2-7, with D possibly matching TRBD1 (6 bases). From germline, CDR1 is ENHRY and CDR2 SYGVKD. This CDR3 comprises 16 residues. Trimming cost V 10 bases and J 0 bases, with 22 bases left between them. CDR3 residues: CATNPVGARSSYEQYF. CDR3 DNA: TGTGCCACGAATCCGGTGGGGGCTCGAAGCTCCTACGAGCAGTACTTC.

The chain is built from TRBV7-2 and TRBJ1-6; D might be TRBD1 (5 bases). V dropped 1 base and J dropped 10 bases, with 14 bases sitting between them. The CDR3 runs 15 residues. Germline CDR1 SGHTA, CDR2 FQGNSA. CDR3 bases: TGTGCCAGCAGCTTAGGGGGCGGGGGTGAATCACCCCTCCACTTT. Its protein product is CASSLGGGGESPLHF. The full variable domain, with the rest looked up from reference TRBV7-2 and TRBJ1-6, is GAGVSQSPSNKVTEKGKDVELRCDPISGHTALYWYRQSLGQGLEFLIYFQGNSAPDKSGLPSDRFSAERTGGSVSTLTIQRTQQEDSAVYLCASSLGGGGESPLHFGNGTRLTVT.

This rearrangement joins TRBV12-5 to TRBJ2-1; tentatively, D is TRBD1 (7 bases). CDR1 and CDR2 (germline): LGHNT, FRNRAP. There are 13 residues in the CDR3. With 5 bases removed from V and 3 bases from J, the gap between germline ends came to 8 bases. The CDR3 DNA is TGTGCTAGTGGTCAGGGGGGCTACAATGAGCAGTTCTTC. Protein product: CASGQGGYNEQFF.

This clone occurred once. The chain uses TRBV30 and TRBJ1-5; 10 bases align to TRBD1. Germline V gives CDR1 GTSNPN, CDR2 SVGIG (reference sequence). The junction had 4 bases not matched to a gene; V was cut back by 4 bases and J by 7 bases. The CDR3 runs to 13 residues. DNA for the CDR3: TGTGCCTGGACCGGGACAGGGGAACAGCCCCAGCATTTT. Its translation is CAWTGTGEQPQHF.